The sequence of this T cell receptor beta chain was determined in a study of blood T cell repertoires in COVID-19. Across the study: Acute-phase and convalescent COVID-19 samples originated in the United States, Italy and Spain. Sample material is recorded as cDNA or gDNA derived from T cells, B-cell-depleted T cells, or PBMCs.

In the authors' methods: For nucleated cells, counts were estimated from reference gene primer amplification. Here immunoSEQ multiplex PCR was the method, and the copy in TCRdb shows in-frame clones only, minus some. V and J calls and clone size are those listed in that table; D and trimming were worked out from the DNA. The repertoire includes about 210,000 clones, around 81% of them detected once, and around 13% sits in the top ten. This CDR3 comprises 15 residues. Germline assignment: CDR1 MNHEY and CDR2 SVGAGI. Deletions cut 4 bases from V and 6 bases from J, with 19 bases between. The receptor's source is a human donor in a cohort sampled during active COVID-19. The gene calls are TRBV6-5 and TRBJ2-7; tentative D call: TRBD1 (5 bases). The source material was peripheral blood. CDR3 DNA: TGTGCCAGCAGTTCCCCCAGGGTAACTTGGGGCGAGCAGTACTTC. Residues: CASSSPRVTWGEQYF.